These 17 T cell receptor beta chains came from one sample sequenced in a study of regulatory T cells in long-lasting Graves disease. Arm-PCR of CDR3 regions with iRepertoire HTBI primers generated TCR beta libraries. TCRdb independently ran MiXCR on the multiplex PCR reads; one entry per CDR3 protein. This sample has 560,000 or so distinct CDR3 sequences; 15% to 20% occur once, and the top ten carry around 13%. The time point was: newly diagnosed GD, antithyroid drugs for less than 3 months. There was RNA extracted from PBMCs, and the TCR library was made from it. These data were also filed under a second study, of T cells in Graves' hyperthyroidism and ophthalmopathy.

This sample comprised peripheral blood mononuclear cells (PBMCs), obtained at new diagnosis, from a patient treated with antithyroid drugs. Receptors were obtained from a man between 18 and 35 years old with Graves disease.

This clonotype was recorded many times. The chain has TRBV27 and TRBJ2-7; TRBD2 aligns across 9 bases. The CDR3 is 15 residues long. V lost 3 bases to trimming and J lost 2 bases; unmatched junction nucleotides: 5. Per the germline V gene, CDR1 is MNHEY and CDR2 is SMNVEV (reference sequence). The CDR3 nucleotides are TGTGCCAGCAGTTTGGGGGCTAGCGGGACCTACGAGCAGTACTTC. Residues: CASSLGASGTYEQYF.

This clonotype occurred many times. This chain connects TRBV10-2 to TRBJ2-5, with 9 bases matching TRBD1. Unmatched junction bases numbered 6, after V lost 2 bases and J lost 5 bases. The CDR3 is 15 amino acids. Per the germline V gene, CDR1 is WSHSY and CDR2 is SAAADI. CDR3 amino acids: CASSETTGGRETQYF. The CDR3 DNA is TGCGCCAGCAGTGAGACAACAGGGGGCCGGGAGACCCAGTACTTC.

Only a few counts were recorded for this clonotype. At one end, the junction sequence differs from germline, possibly due to a read error. V gene TRBV5-1 combines with J gene TRBJ2-1; 12 nucleotides agree with TRBD2. The CDR3 length is 16 residues. Germline assignment: CDR1 SGHRS and CDR2 YFSETQ. The CDR3 DNA sequence: TGTGCCAGCAGCTTGTTGCGGACTAGCGGGATCAATGAGCAGTTCTTC. Translating gives CASSLLRTSGINEQFF.

This clonotype came up many times. This chain links TRBV27 with TRBJ2-3; D perhaps matches TRBD1 (6 bases). CDR1 is MNHEY and CDR2 is SMNVEV in the germline V gene (reference sequence). The V and J ends lost 6 bases and 4 bases respectively, with 17 bases between them. This CDR3 has 15 amino acids. The DNA for the CDR3 is TGTGCCAGCAGCGACCTACAGGGAGCCGCAGATACGCAGTATTTT. Residues: CASSDLQGAADTQYF.

This clonotype was observed a handful of times. This chain connects TRBV6-5 to TRBJ1-1, with TRBD1 identical over 8 bases. Trimming removed 4 bases from V and 6 bases from J; junction bases left unmatched: 1. CDR1 MNHEY and CDR2 SVGAGI come from the germline V gene. This CDR3 has 12 amino acids. The CDR3 DNA follows: TGTGCCAGCAGTTGGACAGGGTCTGAAGCTTTCTTT. It is translated as CASSWTGSEAFF.

At least ten counts were recorded for this clonotype. This chain connects TRBV2 to TRBJ2-1; no clear D gene. CDR1 is SNHLY, CDR2 FYNNEI, per germline. The germline V and J ends were trimmed by 7 bases and 9 bases, with 16 bases remaining between them. The CDR3 length is 13 residues. The CDR3 region has the DNA TGTGCCAGCACCGTAGACCAGGCCAGTGAGCAGTTCTTC. Protein: CASTVDQASEQFF.

The rearrangement links TRBV29-1 to TRBJ1-1, with D possibly TRBD1 on 5 matching bases. The CDR3 spans 14 residues. From germline, CDR1 is SQVTM and CDR2 ANQGSEA. Trimming cost V 6 bases and J 1 base, with 15 bases left between them. CDR3 sequence: CSVQTGTANTEAFF. Written as DNA, the CDR3 is TGCAGCGTCCAGACCGGGACGGCGAACACTGAAGCTTTCTTT.

The genes are TRBV18 and TRBJ1-2, with 11 bases identical to TRBD1. V lost 0 bases, J lost 6 bases, and 6 bases stayed unmatched. The CDR3 contains 16 residues. Germline CDR1 KGHSH, CDR2 LQKENI. The CDR3 DNA reads TGTGCCAGCTCACCACCGGAGGGACAGGGGGTCAATGGCTACACCTTC. It yields the protein CASSPPEGQGVNGYTF.

V gene TRBV20-1 combines with J gene TRBJ1-4; no firm D call. The CDR3 is made up of 11 amino acids. Germline loops: CDR1 DFQATT, CDR2 SNEGSKA (reference sequence). Trimming pared 0 bases from V and 8 bases from J, leaving 4 bases between. This CDR3 reads CSAREDEKLFF. The DNA for the CDR3 is TGCAGTGCTAGAGAGGACGAAAAACTGTTTTTT.

The table lists this clonotype with many counts. The chain recombines TRBV27 with TRBJ1-1; D might be TRBD1 (6 bases). Germline V lookup: CDR1 MNHEY, CDR2 SMNVEV (reference sequence). The CDR3 covers 13 residues. The V end lost 2 bases, the J end lost 11 bases, and 15 bases lay between the germline ends. This CDR3 reads CASSLDGQWEAFF. The CDR3 region has the DNA TGTGCCAGCAGTTTAGACGGACAGTGGGAGGCTTTCTTT.

This clonotype has at least ten counts. The rearrangement uses TRBV6-1 and TRBJ2-5; the D gene could be TRBD1 or TRBD2 (6 bases each). Trimming removed 5 bases from V and 0 bases from J, with 13 bases in between. This CDR3 contains 15 residues. Per germline, CDR1 MNHNS and CDR2 SASEGT. The CDR3 spells CASSHGGGHQETQYF. The CDR3 DNA follows: TGTGCCAGCAGTCACGGAGGGGGGCACCAAGAGACCCAGTACTTC.

This clonotype was detected ten times or more. The chain joins TRBV30 to TRBJ1-2; D is unclear. The germline V gene encodes CDR1 GTSNPN and CDR2 SVGIG (reference sequence). This CDR3 is 12 amino acids long. V lost 4 bases and J 8 bases, leaving 14 bases between the germline ends. CDR3 DNA: TGTGCCTGGAAGACACGTTCCGGCGGCTACACCTTC. Protein sequence: CAWKTRSGGYTF.

The chain employs TRBV15 and TRBJ2-1; 11 nucleotides match TRBD2. Germline assignment: CDR1 LNHNV and CDR2 YYDKDF (reference sequence). This CDR3 has 15 amino acids. Trimming cost V 0 bases and J 13 bases; bases outside gene matches: 8. CDR3 coding DNA: TGTGCCACCAGCAGAGATCCCTTACTAGCGGGAGCTCAGTTCTTC. This sequence encodes CATSRDPLLAGAQFF.

V usage is TRBV18 and J usage is TRBJ1-2; TRBD1 aligns across 10 bases. CDR1 and CDR2 (germline): KGHSH, LQKENI. The CDR3 length is 15 residues. V shed 4 bases, J shed 1 base, and the junction held 3 bases outside the gene matches. The CDR3 sequence is CASSRGQGNNYGYTF. DNA of the CDR3: TGTGCCAGCTCACGGGGACAGGGGAATAACTATGGCTACACCTTC.

This clonotype was picked up a small number of times. This sequence joins TRBV3-1 and TRBJ1-2; 9 bases map to TRBD1. Germline V gene data show CDR1 as LGHDT and CDR2 as YNNKEL (reference sequence). The CDR3 contains 17 residues. V shed 2 bases, J shed 8 bases, and the junction held 15 bases outside the gene matches. The chain's CDR3 is CASSQHTTGGKEKGYTF. The CDR3 DNA reads TGTGCCAGCAGCCAACACACAACAGGGGGCAAGGAGAAAGGCTACACCTTC.

This clonotype was observed a handful of times. The chain is built from TRBV7-9 and TRBJ1-5; D uncertain. V shed 5 bases and J shed 5 bases, with 10 bases lying between them. The germline CDR1 and CDR2 sequences are SEHNR and FQNEAQ (reference sequence). The CDR3 spans 13 residues. This chain's CDR3 is CASSQDGDQPQHF. For the CDR3, the DNA is TGTGCCAGCAGCCAAGACGGGGATCAGCCCCAGCATTTT.

This clonotype was seen a handful of times. The genes are TRBV28 and TRBJ2-7; 7 nucleotides align to TRBD2. Germline loops: CDR1 MDHEN, CDR2 SYDVKM. There are 15 residues in the CDR3. Losses at the gene ends were 2 bases for V and 2 bases for J; bases not matched to a gene: 6. The CDR3 is CASSLMRESPYEQYF. The CDR3, as DNA: TGTGCCAGCAGTTTAATGCGGGAGAGCCCCTACGAGCAGTACTTC.